This T cell receptor (beta chain) was retrieved from a study of blood T cell repertoires in COVID-19. At the level of the study: Specimens from acute and convalescent COVID-19 originated in the United States, Italy and Spain. T cells, B-cell-depleted T cells, or PBMCs supplied cDNA or gDNA.

In the authors' workflow: The assay estimated nucleated cells by amplifying reference gene primers. This table comes from immunoSEQ multiplex PCR, and its TCRdb copy is limited to in-frame clones, with some not included. V and J calls and clone size are given by that table; D and trimming were obtained from the DNA. The sample contains some 200,000 clones, about nine tenths of which appear only once. CDR3 length: 14 residues. Trimming left V 4 bases short and J 2 bases short, with 13 bases between. Germline V CDR1 and CDR2: SQVTM, ANQGSEA. This clone was seen a few times. The chain carries TRBV29-1 and TRBJ2-3, with D possibly matching TRBD1 (6 bases). The source of this sequence is a woman aged 35 to 49 with acute or convalescent COVID-19. Source material: peripheral blood. The CDR3 DNA follows: TGCAGCGTTGGGCAGGGACATCTCACAGATACGCAGTATTTT. Protein sequence: CSVGQGHLTDTQYF.